Shown below are 16 T cell receptor beta chains from a single sample sequenced in a study of response to subunit inactivated influenza vaccine. TCRdb reanalysed the RT-PCR reads using MiXCR and keeps one entry per CDR3 protein. The sample carries around 580,000 distinct CDR3 sequences, around 15% recorded once. The sample was PBMCs from blood, taken 11 to 12 days after vaccination. The receptors come from a man aged 50-60 years who received an inactivated influenza vaccine.

This clonotype has a count of ten or more. This chain connects TRBV4-3 to TRBJ1-6; 8 bases are shared with TRBD1. Trimming at V came to 1 base and at J to 8 bases, leaving 4 bases not matched to a gene. Germline values: CDR1 LGHNA, CDR2 YSLEER. CDR3 length: 15 amino acids. The CDR3 is CASSQGQGFDSPLHF. CDR3 in DNA: TGCGCCAGCAGCCAAGGACAGGGGTTTGATTCACCCCTCCACTTT.

This clonotype has more than one count but fewer than ten. V gene TRBV11-2 combines with J gene TRBJ2-7; D not resolved. V lost 3 bases and J lost 4, with 10 bases in between. The CDR3 loop spans 13 amino acids. CDR1 SGHAT and CDR2 FQNNGV come from the germline V gene. CDR3 protein: CASSLRPAYEQYF. Here the CDR3 DNA reads TGTGCCAGCAGCTTGAGGCCAGCTTACGAGCAGTACTTC.

The V gene is TRBV3-1, the J gene TRBJ2-7, with TRBD2 as a possible D gene (5 bases). V lost 0 bases and J lost 7, with 13 bases in between. From germline, CDR1 is LGHDT and CDR2 YNNKEL (reference sequence). This CDR3 region has 14 residues. The CDR3 loop is CASSQEGHSGEQYF. CDR3 nucleotide sequence: TGTGCCAGCAGCCAAGAGGGCCACTCGGGAGAGCAGTACTTC.

This clonotype showed up just a few times. The rearrangement links TRBV4-3 to TRBJ1-2; TRBD1 matches at 7 bases. The CDR3 consists of 15 residues. The V and J ends lost 3 bases and 0 bases, in that order; junction bases with no gene match: 4. The V gene's germline CDR1 is LGHNA and CDR2 YSLEER. CDR3 coding DNA: TGCGCCAGCAGCCAGGACAGGTTTACTAACTATGGCTACACCTTC. Residues: CASSQDRFTNYGYTF.

V is TRBV28 and J is TRBJ2-6; a possible D gene is TRBD1 (6 bases). Between the trimmed V and J ends, which lost 11 bases and 0 bases, there was a span of 14 bases. The CDR3 sequence is 15 residues long. Germline V gives CDR1 MDHEN, CDR2 SYDVKM. CDR3 DNA sequence: TGTGCCGTCCGGGACACCCTCTCTGGGGCCAACGTCCTGACTTTC. Translation gives CAVRDTLSGANVLTF.

The chain carries TRBV15 and TRBJ2-2; D is unresolved. The V and J ends lost 1 base and 1 base respectively, with 4 bases between them. The germline V gene encodes CDR1 LNHNV and CDR2 YYDKDF (reference sequence). This CDR3 is 14 amino acids long. This CDR3 is CATSRVLNTGELFF. CDR3 DNA sequence: TGTGCCACCAGCAGAGTCCTGAACACCGGGGAGCTGTTTTTT.

As DNA, the CDR3 is TGTGCCAGCACCGTCTTTTCAGGGGGCGCGGGGACTGAAGCTTTCTTT. Translation: CASTVFSGGAGTEAFF. The chain combines TRBV12-3 or TRBV12-4 with TRBJ1-1; 8 bases line up with TRBD1. The junction had 15 bases not matched to a gene; V was cut back by 7 bases and J by 5 bases. The CDR3 extends over 16 amino acids.

V gene TRBV27 combines with J gene TRBJ1-2, with unresolved D. Germline V gives CDR1 MNHEY, CDR2 SMNVEV (reference sequence). V dropped 8 bases and J dropped 8 bases, with 18 bases sitting between them. CDR3 length: 13 amino acids. CDR3 in amino acids: CASAPLTVEGYTF. The CDR3 region has the DNA TGTGCCAGCGCCCCCTTAACAGTTGAGGGCTACACCTTC.

The chain has TRBV20-1 and TRBJ1-5, with D unresolved. The CDR3 has 14 amino acids. Germline V lookup: CDR1 DFQATT, CDR2 SNEGSKA (reference sequence). V dropped 3 bases and J dropped 2 bases, with 11 bases sitting between them. The CDR3 loop is CSASAGGGNQPQHF. CDR3 DNA: TGCAGTGCTAGCGCCGGTGGGGGCAATCAGCCCCAGCATTTT.

This clonotype was detected a few times. With a much larger clone just one base away, this may be a read error. J is TRBJ2-5 and V is TRBV12-3 or TRBV12-4; D unresolved. Between the trimmed V and J ends, which lost 3 bases and 1 base, there was a span of 6 bases. The CDR3 runs 13 residues. The CDR3 spells CASSFWGQETQYF. CDR3 nucleotide sequence: TGTGCCAGCAGTTTTTGGGGCCAAGAGACCCAGTACTTC.

This clonotype turned up a few times. The chain is built from TRBV12-3 or TRBV12-4 and TRBJ2-4, with D perhaps given as TRBD1 or TRBD2 (5 bases each). The CDR3 loop spans 14 amino acids. V was clipped by 5 bases and J by 6 bases, with 14 bases between them. CDR3 coding DNA: TGTGCCAGCAGTCCTCGGGGACGGGGAAACATTCAGTACTTC. This codes for CASSPRGRGNIQYF.

In its sample, this clonotype was seen a few times. The chain uses TRBV12-3 or TRBV12-4 and TRBJ1-2; D is uncertain. The ends were cut back, 6 bases at V and 7 bases at J, with 12 bases in the middle. This CDR3 spans 12 amino acids. The CDR3 region is CASRPTSTGYTF. Written as DNA, the CDR3 is TGTGCCAGCAGACCCACAAGCACTGGCTACACCTTC.

The rearrangement uses TRBV7-2 and TRBJ2-2; 7 nucleotides agree with TRBD1. This CDR3 comprises 14 residues. V gave up 2 bases and J gave up 6 bases; unmatched junction bases: 3. The germline V gene encodes CDR1 SGHTA and CDR2 FQGNSA. In DNA, the CDR3 is TGTGCCAGCAGCTTACCTCAGGGGGCCGGGGAGCTGTTTTTT. Translating gives CASSLPQGAGELFF.

This clonotype was seen at least ten times. The J gene is TRBJ2-6, the V gene TRBV2; perhaps TRBD2 as D (6 bases). CDR1 and CDR2 from the germline V gene are SNHLY and FYNNEI. The CDR3 sequence is 17 residues long. V was cut by 6 bases and J by 0 bases, with 15 bases left in between. The CDR3 DNA follows: TGTGCCAGCAGGGGGGGTGACGGCTCCTCTGGGGCCAACGTCCTGACTTTC. Its translation: CASRGGDGSSGANVLTF.

The chain has TRBV7-8 and TRBJ2-5; no definite D call. Trimming took off 1 base at V and 5 bases at J, with 14 bases between the two ends. CDR3 size: 15 residues. Per germline, CDR1 SGHVS and CDR2 FQNEAQ. DNA for the CDR3: TGTGCCAGCAGCTTAGGGTCAGGCGCCGGGGAGACCCAGTACTTC. Translating it yields CASSLGSGAGETQYF.

This clonotype was detected a few times. The chain links TRBV11-3 to TRBJ1-1; TRBD1 is a possible D gene (6 bases). The V end was cut by 6 bases, the J end by 0 bases, with 17 bases between. From germline, CDR1 is SGHNT and CDR2 YENEEA. This CDR3 is built from 16 residues. The chain's CDR3 is CASRNFPDRMNTEAFF. CDR3 in DNA: TGTGCCAGCAGAAACTTTCCCGACAGGATGAACACTGAAGCTTTCTTT.